The 7 T cell receptor beta chains below all came from one sample that was sequenced in a study of T-cell reconstitution after alpha-beta-depleted transplantation in children. During its preparation, the TCRbeta library received unique molecular identifiers. From the PCR reads, TCRdb called clonotypes with MiXCR, one entry per CDR3 protein. Of about 400,000 distinct CDR3 sequences in the sample, 15% to 20% were seen once. The sequenced sample was PBMCs, mostly from graft donor cells, obtained 360 days after TCRalphabeta/CD19-depleted stem cell transplant. These receptors all come from a boy in the first two years of life who had a stem cell transplant for Wiskott-Aldrich syndrome, so the T cells may come from the graft donor.

This clonotype was observed at least ten times. CDR3 amino acids: CAISEFIGEDTQYF. The DNA of the CDR3 is TGTGCCATCAGTGAGTTCATCGGGGAAGATACGCAGTATTTT. The genes are TRBV10-3 and TRBJ2-3; possibly TRBD2 for D (5 bases). The CDR3 covers 14 residues. Trimming left V 1 base short and J 5 bases short, with 10 bases between. Per germline, CDR1 ENHRY and CDR2 SYGVKD.

The gene calls are TRBV11-2 and TRBJ1-3; maybe TRBD1 (6 bases). The germline gives CDR1 SGHAT, CDR2 FQNNGV. V was clipped by 5 bases and J by 0 bases, with 14 bases between them. This CDR3 has 16 residues. CDR3 sequence: CASSTKDSNSGNTIYF. CDR3 DNA sequence: TGTGCCAGCAGCACGAAGGACAGCAACTCTGGAAACACCATATATTTT.

The genes are TRBV29-1 and TRBJ2-3; D is perhaps TRBD2 (6 bases). The CDR3 runs to 14 residues. Germline assignment: CDR1 SQVTM and CDR2 ANQGSEA. CDR3 coding DNA: TGCAGTGCCGCCAAGCGGGTTTTCACAGATACGCAGTATTTT. It specifies CSAAKRVFTDTQYF.

This clonotype has just a few counts. The rearrangement uses TRBV20-1 and TRBJ1-4, with 7 bases matching TRBD1. This CDR3 contains 14 residues. The germline gives CDR1 DFQATT, CDR2 SNEGSKA (reference sequence). V trimming: 6 bases; J trimming: 7 bases; junction bases outside the gene matches: 11. CDR3 sequence (DNA): TGCAGTGCCCCCGCAGGGGGGAAGGCTGAAAAACTGTTTTTT. Its protein product is CSAPAGGKAEKLFF.

The V and J genes are TRBV20-1 and TRBJ1-5; the D gene is possibly TRBD1 (6 bases). The V end was cut by 7 bases, the J end by 3 bases, with 10 bases between. Germline CDR1 reads DFQATT; CDR2 reads SNEGSKA (reference sequence). The CDR3 is made up of 12 amino acids. The CDR3 protein is CSGGQFNQPQHF. The DNA for the CDR3 is TGCAGTGGTGGACAGTTCAATCAGCCCCAGCATTTT.

V gene TRBV2 combines with J gene TRBJ2-2; D remains ambiguous. V was pared by 2 bases and J by 6 bases, with 10 bases between. Germline V gives CDR1 SNHLY, CDR2 FYNNEI. The CDR3 has 14 amino acids. Written as DNA, the CDR3 is TGTGCCAGCAGTGAATCCGGGTTCGCCGGGGAGCTGTTTTTT. It yields the protein CASSESGFAGELFF. The full variable domain, its missing parts supplied by reference TRBV2 and TRBJ2-2, is EPEVTQTPSHQVTQMGQEVILRCVPISNHLYFYWYRQILGQKVEFLVSFYNNEISEKSEIFDDQFSVERPDGSNFTLKIRSTKLEDSAMYFCASSESGFAGELFFGEGSRLTVL.

The chain carries TRBV10-2 and TRBJ2-1, with 7 bases lining up with TRBD1. This CDR3 is built from 13 residues. Germline values: CDR1 WSHSY, CDR2 SAAADI. J was trimmed by 6 bases and V by 5 bases; bases with no gene match: 4. CDR3 bases: TGCGCCAGCAGTAAAAACAGGGGCAATGAGCAGTTCTTC. This codes for CASSKNRGNEQFF.